This T cell receptor (beta chain) comes out of a study of blood T cells in healthy people across ages. V was cut by 4 bases and J by 8 bases, with 17 bases left in between. Germline V lookup: CDR1 LGHDT, CDR2 YNNKEL (reference sequence). This CDR3 spans 14 amino acids. This clonotype was counted many times. The draw of peripheral blood yielded ten milliliters from each donor. Using a J-beta primer mix together with a sample-barcoded 5' primer, a second PCR was run for roughly 6 to 12 cycles. Via MiXCR, TCRdb re-called the 5' RACE reads, giving one row per CDR3 protein. The sample shows 1.5 million or so distinct CDR3 sequences, around 39% of them seen only once.

This clonotype originated in a woman younger than 30 in good health. Sample: blood. The chain combines TRBV3-1 with TRBJ1-2; D is possibly TRBD1 (5 bases). As DNA, the CDR3 is TGTGCCAGCAGCCTCCGCGGGGCAACGAGCGGCTACACCTTC. This encodes CASSLRGATSGYTF. The variable domain in full, completed from reference TRBV3-1 and TRBJ1-2, reads DTAVSQTPKYLVTQMGNDKSIKCEQNLGHDTMYWYKQDSKKFLKIMFSYNNKELIINETVPNRFSPKSPDKAHLNLHINSLELGDSAVYFCASSLRGATSGYTFGSGTRLTVV.